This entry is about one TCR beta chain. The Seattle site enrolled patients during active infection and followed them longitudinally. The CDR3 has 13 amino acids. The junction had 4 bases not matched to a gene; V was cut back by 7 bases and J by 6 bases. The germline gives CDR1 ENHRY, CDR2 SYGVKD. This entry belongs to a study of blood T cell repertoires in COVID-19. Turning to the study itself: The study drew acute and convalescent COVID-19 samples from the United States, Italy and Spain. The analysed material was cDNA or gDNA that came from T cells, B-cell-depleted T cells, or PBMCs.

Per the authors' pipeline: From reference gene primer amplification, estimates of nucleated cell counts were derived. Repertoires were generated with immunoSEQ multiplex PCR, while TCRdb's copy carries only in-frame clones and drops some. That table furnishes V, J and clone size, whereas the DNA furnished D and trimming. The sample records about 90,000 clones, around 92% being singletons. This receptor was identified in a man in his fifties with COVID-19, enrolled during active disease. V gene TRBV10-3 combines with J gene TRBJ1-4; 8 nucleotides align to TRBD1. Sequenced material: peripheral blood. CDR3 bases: TGTGCCATCACAGGGGGCGCGGATGAAAAACTGTTTTTT. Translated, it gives CAITGGADEKLFF.